This TCR beta chain was sequenced in a study of somatic mutations in cytotoxic T cells in rheumatoid arthritis. Looking at the study overall: Using a FACSAria II or Sony SH800, a portion of the V beta antibody-stained T-cell populations were flow-sorted at nearly 100% purity, and among those populations were V beta1+ cells that were then sequenced for TCRB.

The V segment lost 8 bases and the J segment 2 bases; nucleotides outside the gene matches: 9. CDR3 length: 15 amino acids. Germline CDR1 KGHSH, CDR2 LQKENI. Produced via immunoSEQ multiplex PCR; TCRdb's table is partial and in-frame only. Here the sample spans roughly 720 clones, 77% being singletons. Sequencing was carried out using synovial fluid. The receptor comes from a man in his sixties or seventies with rheumatoid arthritis. V gene TRBV18 combines with J gene TRBJ1-2, with TRBD1 matching 9 bases. The CDR3 region has the DNA TGTGCCAGCCGTTCTTGGGGACAGGGAAACTATGGCTACACCTTC. Encoded protein: CASRSWGQGNYGYTF.